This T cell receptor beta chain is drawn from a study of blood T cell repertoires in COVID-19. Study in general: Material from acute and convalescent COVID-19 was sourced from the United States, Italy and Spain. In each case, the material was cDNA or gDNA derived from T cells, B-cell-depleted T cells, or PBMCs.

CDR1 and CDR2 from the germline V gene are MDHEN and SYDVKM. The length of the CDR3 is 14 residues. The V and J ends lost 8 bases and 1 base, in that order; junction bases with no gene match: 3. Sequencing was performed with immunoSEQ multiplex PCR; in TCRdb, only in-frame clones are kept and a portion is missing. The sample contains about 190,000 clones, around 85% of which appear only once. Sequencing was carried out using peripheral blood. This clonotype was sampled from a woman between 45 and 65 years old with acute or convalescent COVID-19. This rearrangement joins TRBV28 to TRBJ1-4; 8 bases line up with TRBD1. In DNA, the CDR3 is TGTGCCAGCGTACAGGGGGTAACTAATGAAAAACTGTTTTTT. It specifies CASVQGVTNEKLFF. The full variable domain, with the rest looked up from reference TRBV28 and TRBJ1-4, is DVKVTQSSRYLVKRTGEKVFLECVQDMDHENMFWYRQDPGLGLRLIYFSYDVKMKEKGDIPEGYSVSREKKERFSLILESASTNQTSMYLCASVQGVTNEKLFFGSGTQLSVL.